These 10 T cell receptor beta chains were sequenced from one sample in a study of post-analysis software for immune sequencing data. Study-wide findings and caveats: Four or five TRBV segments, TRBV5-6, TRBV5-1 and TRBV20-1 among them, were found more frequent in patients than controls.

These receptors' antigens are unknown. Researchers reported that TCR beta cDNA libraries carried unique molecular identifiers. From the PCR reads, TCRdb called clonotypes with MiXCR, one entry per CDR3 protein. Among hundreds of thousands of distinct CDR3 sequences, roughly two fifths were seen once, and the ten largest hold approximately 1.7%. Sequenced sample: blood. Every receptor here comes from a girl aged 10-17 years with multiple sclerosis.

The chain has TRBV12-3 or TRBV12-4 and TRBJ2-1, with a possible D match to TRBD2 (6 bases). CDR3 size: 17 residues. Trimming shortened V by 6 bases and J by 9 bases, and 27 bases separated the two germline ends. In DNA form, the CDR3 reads TGTGCCAGCAGCCTAAATACTGTTCCGCACCGGGGGATTGAGCAGTTCTTC. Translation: CASSLNTVPHRGIEQFF.

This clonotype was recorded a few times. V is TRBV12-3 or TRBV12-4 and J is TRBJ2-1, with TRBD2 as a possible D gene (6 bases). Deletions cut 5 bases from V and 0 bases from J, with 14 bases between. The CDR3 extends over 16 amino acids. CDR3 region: CASSGGTGSSYNEQFF. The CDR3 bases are TGTGCCAGCAGTGGGGGGACGGGAAGCTCCTACAATGAGCAGTTCTTC.

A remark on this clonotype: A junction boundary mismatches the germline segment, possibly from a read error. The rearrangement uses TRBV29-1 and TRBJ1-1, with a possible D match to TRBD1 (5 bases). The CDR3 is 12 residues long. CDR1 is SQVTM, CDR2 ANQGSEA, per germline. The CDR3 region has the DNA TGCAGCGTGGAAGACAGGAACACTGAAGCTTTCTTT. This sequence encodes CSVEDRNTEAFF.

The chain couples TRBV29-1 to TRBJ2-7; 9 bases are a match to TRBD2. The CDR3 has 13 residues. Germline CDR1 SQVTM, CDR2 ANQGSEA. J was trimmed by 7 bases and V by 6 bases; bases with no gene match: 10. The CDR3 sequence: CSVKRGRAREQYF. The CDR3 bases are TGCAGCGTAAAACGCGGGAGGGCCCGGGAGCAGTACTTC.

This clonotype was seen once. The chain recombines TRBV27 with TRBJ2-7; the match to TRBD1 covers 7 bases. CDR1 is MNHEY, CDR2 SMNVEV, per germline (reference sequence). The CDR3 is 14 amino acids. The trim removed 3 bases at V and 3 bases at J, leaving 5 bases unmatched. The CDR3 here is CASSFYGQVYEQYF. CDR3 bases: TGTGCCAGCAGTTTTTACGGACAGGTCTACGAGCAGTACTTC.

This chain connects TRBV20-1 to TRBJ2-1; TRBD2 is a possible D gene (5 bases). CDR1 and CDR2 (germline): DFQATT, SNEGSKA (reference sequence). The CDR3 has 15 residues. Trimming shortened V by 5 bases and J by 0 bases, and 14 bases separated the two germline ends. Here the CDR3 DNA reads TGCAGTGCTTGGACTGCCACAAGCTCCTACAATGAGCAGTTCTTC. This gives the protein CSAWTATSSYNEQFF.

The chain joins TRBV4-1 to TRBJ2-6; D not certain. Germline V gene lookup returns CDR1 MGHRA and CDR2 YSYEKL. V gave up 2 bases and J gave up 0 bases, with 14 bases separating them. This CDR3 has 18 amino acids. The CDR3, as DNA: TGCGCCAGCAGCCAAATTTCCCTAGACACCTCTGGGGCCAACGTCCTGACTTTC. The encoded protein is CASSQISLDTSGANVLTF.

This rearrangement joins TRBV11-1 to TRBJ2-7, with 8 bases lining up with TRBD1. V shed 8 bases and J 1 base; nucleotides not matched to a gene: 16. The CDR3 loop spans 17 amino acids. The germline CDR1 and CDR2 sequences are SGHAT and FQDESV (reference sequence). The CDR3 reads CASDPGGTTAASYEQYF. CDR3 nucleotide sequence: TGTGCCAGCGATCCAGGGGGCACGACTGCAGCATCCTACGAGCAGTACTTC.

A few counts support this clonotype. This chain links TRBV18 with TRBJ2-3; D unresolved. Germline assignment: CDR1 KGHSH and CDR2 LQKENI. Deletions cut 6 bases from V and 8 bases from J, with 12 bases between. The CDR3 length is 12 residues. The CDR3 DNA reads TGTGCCAGCTCGCTGTCCACCGGTACGCAGTATTTT. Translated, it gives CASSLSTGTQYF.

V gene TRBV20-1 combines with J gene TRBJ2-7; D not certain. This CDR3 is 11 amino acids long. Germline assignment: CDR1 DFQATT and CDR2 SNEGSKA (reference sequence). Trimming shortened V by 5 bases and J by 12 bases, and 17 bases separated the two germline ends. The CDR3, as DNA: TGCAGTGCTCCGCTTATCGGGCAGCGGTACTTC. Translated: CSAPLIGQRYF.